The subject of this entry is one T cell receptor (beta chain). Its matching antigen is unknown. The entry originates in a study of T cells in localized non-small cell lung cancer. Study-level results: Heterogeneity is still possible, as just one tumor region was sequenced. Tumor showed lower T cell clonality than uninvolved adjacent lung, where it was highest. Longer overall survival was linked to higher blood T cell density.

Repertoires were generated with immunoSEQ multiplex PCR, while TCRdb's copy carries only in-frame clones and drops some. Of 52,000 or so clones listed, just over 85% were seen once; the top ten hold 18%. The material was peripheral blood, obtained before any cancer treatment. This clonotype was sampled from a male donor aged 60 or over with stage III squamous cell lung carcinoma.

CDR3 amino acids: CASSAQGRNTEAFF. For the CDR3, the DNA is TGTGCCAGCTCAGCACAGGGTAGGAACACTGAAGCTTTCTTT. This chain joins TRBV18 and TRBJ1-1; TRBD1 might be the D (6 bases). Germline CDR1 reads KGHSH; CDR2 reads LQKENI. Trimming cost V 5 bases and J 1 base, with 11 bases left between them. The CDR3 length is 14 residues.